What follows are 25 T cell receptor beta chains derived from one specimen sequenced in a study of cytomegalovirus exposure and HLA in healthy donors. PCR used 60 Vbeta primers and 13 Jbeta primers. Sequenced by immunoSEQ multiplex PCR; TCRdb stores in-frame clones only, minus some. The table has approximately 150,000 clones, around four fifths seen once; the top ten hold 9.5% to 10%. The sample was PBMCs. The source is a man between 18 and 29 years old in good health and CMV-seropositive.

V and J are TRBV18 and TRBJ2-7; 7 bases align to TRBD1. This CDR3 has 14 amino acids. Looked up from germline, CDR1 is KGHSH and CDR2 is LQKENI. V gave up 3 bases and J gave up 2 bases; unmatched junction bases: 4. CDR3 sequence reads: CASSPWDSPYEQYF. Written as DNA, the CDR3 is TGTGCCAGCTCACCCTGGGACAGTCCCTACGAGCAGTACTTC.

The chain joins TRBV10-3 to TRBJ2-3; 11 nucleotides match TRBD2. Germline V gene lookup returns CDR1 ENHRY and CDR2 SYGVKD. CDR3 length: 15 amino acids. Trimming removed 2 bases from V and 5 bases from J; junction bases left unmatched: 3. The DNA of the CDR3 is TGTGCCATCAGTGAGGCCCTAGCGGGAGGAGATACGCAGTATTTT. Translating it yields CAISEALAGGDTQYF.

This chain connects TRBV27 to TRBJ2-1; 13 nucleotides agree with TRBD2. Trimming at V came to 10 bases and at J to 0 bases, leaving 3 bases not matched to a gene. In germline, CDR1 is MNHEY, CDR2 SMNVEV (reference sequence). The CDR3 length is 15 residues. The chain's CDR3 is CATWTSGGSYNEQFF. CDR3 DNA: TGTGCCACCTGGACTAGCGGGGGCTCCTACAATGAGCAGTTCTTC.

This clone was counted only a few times. The chain joins TRBV6-6 to TRBJ2-5; 8 positions agree with TRBD2. The V gene's germline CDR1 is MNHNY and CDR2 SVGAGI (reference sequence). V gave up 0 bases and J gave up 2 bases; unmatched junction bases: 2. This CDR3 has 15 residues. This chain's CDR3 is CASSYSRGGQETQYF. The CDR3 coding sequence is TGTGCCAGCAGTTACTCTCGGGGGGGGCAAGAGACCCAGTACTTC.

The chain has TRBV18 and TRBJ1-2, with a possible D match to TRBD1 (5 bases). Trimming cost V 1 base and J 8 bases, with 11 bases left between them. CDR3 length equals 13 residues. Germline-derived CDR1 and CDR2 are KGHSH and LQKENI. The CDR3 here is CASSPLGGVGYTF. The CDR3 DNA follows: TGTGCCAGCTCACCACTTGGAGGGGTCGGCTACACCTTC.

The rearrangement uses TRBV9 and TRBJ2-6, with TRBD1 identical over 10 bases. V shed 8 bases and J 4 bases; nucleotides not matched to a gene: 9. The CDR3 spans 16 residues. Germline assignment: CDR1 SGDLS and CDR2 YYNGEE. CDR3 protein: CASSGTGVAGANVLTF. DNA of the CDR3: TGTGCCAGTTCCGGGACAGGGGTTGCCGGGGCCAACGTCCTGACTTTC.

This clone showed up just a few times. V usage is TRBV25-1 and J usage is TRBJ1-5; D may be TRBD1 (5 bases). Germline V gene data show CDR1 as MGHDK and CDR2 as SYGVNS. CDR3 length equals 11 residues. Deletions cut 4 bases from V and 13 bases from J, with 11 bases between. CDR3 region: CASSAGQAQHF. CDR3 DNA: TGTGCCAGCAGTGCCGGACAAGCACAGCATTTT.

The chain couples TRBV29-1 to TRBJ2-7; TRBD1 matches 9 bases. CDR1 and CDR2 from the germline V gene are SQVTM and ANQGSEA. V lost 6 bases, J lost 6 bases, and 12 bases stayed unmatched. The CDR3 sequence is 14 residues long. CDR3 amino acids: CSVWGVQGAGEQYF. In DNA form, the CDR3 reads TGCAGCGTGTGGGGTGTACAGGGGGCGGGCGAGCAGTACTTC.

This chain joins TRBV2 and TRBJ1-5; maybe TRBD1 (5 bases). Germline CDR1 reads SNHLY; CDR2 reads FYNNEI. V lost 5 bases and J lost 4, with 12 bases in between. This CDR3 comprises 14 residues. For the CDR3, the DNA is TGTGCCAGCAGTCCAGACAGCCGAAATCAGCCCCAGCATTTT. Protein product: CASSPDSRNQPQHF.

As for this clone: The same CDR3 also results from other DNA sequences found in this sample. The chain employs TRBV19 and TRBJ1-1; 9 bases are shared with TRBD1. Germline-derived CDR1 and CDR2 are LNHDA and SQIVND (reference sequence). The CDR3 length is 12 residues. J gave up 4 bases and V 6 bases, and 0 bases lay outside the gene matches. As DNA, the CDR3 is TGTGCCAGTAGGGACAGGGGCACTGAAGCTTTCTTT. It is translated as CASRDRGTEAFF. Combining the CDR3 with reference TRBV19 and TRBJ1-1 gives the whole variable domain DGGITQSPKYLFRKEGQNVTLSCEQNLNHDAMYWYRQDPGQGLRLIYYSQIVNDFQKGDIAEGYSVSREKKESFPLTVTSAQKNPTAFYLCASRDRGTEAFFGQGTRLTVV.

This clone has a single count. The chain uses TRBV2 and TRBJ2-7; 10 bases map to TRBD1. CDR3 size: 15 residues. Unmatched junction bases numbered 7, after V lost 6 bases and J lost 2 bases. The V gene's germline CDR1 is SNHLY and CDR2 FYNNEI. The CDR3 region is CASSLKGTGAYEQYF. In nucleotides, the CDR3 is TGTGCCAGCAGCCTTAAGGGGACAGGGGCCTACGAGCAGTACTTC. The full variable domain, completed using reference TRBV2 and TRBJ2-7, is EPEVTQTPSHQVTQMGQEVILRCVPISNHLYFYWYRQILGQKVEFLVSFYNNEISEKSEIFDDQFSVERPDGSNFTLKIRSTKLEDSAMYFCASSLKGTGAYEQYFGPGTRLTVT.

V and J are TRBV6-5 and TRBJ1-5; 8 bases are a match to TRBD1. This CDR3 is built from 15 residues. Unmatched junction bases numbered 7, after V lost 4 bases and J lost 5 bases. Looked up from germline, CDR1 is MNHEY and CDR2 is SVGAGI. The CDR3 sequence is CASSSPDRGDQPQHF. CDR3 sequence (DNA): TGTGCCAGCAGTTCCCCCGACAGGGGCGATCAGCCCCAGCATTTT.

In this sample, this clone turned up a few times. This chain links TRBV5-6 with TRBJ1-1; 7 nucleotides match TRBD1. This CDR3 is built from 13 residues. Trimming removed 3 bases from V and 6 bases from J; junction bases left unmatched: 5. In germline, CDR1 is SGHDT, CDR2 YYEEEE. This CDR3 reads CASSYGTVPEAFF. Written as DNA, the CDR3 is TGTGCCAGCAGCTATGGGACAGTCCCTGAAGCTTTCTTT.

The chain joins TRBV5-1 to TRBJ1-2; D call uncertain. Trimming took off 4 bases at V and 4 bases at J, with 14 bases between the two ends. Per the germline V gene, CDR1 is SGHRS and CDR2 is YFSETQ. The CDR3 has 14 residues. Here the CDR3 DNA reads TGCGCCAGCAGCCCGCTACGGTCCTCCTATGGCTACACCTTC. Translated: CASSPLRSSYGYTF.

This sequence joins TRBV28 and TRBJ2-3; maybe TRBD1 (6 bases). This CDR3 has 14 residues. Germline-derived CDR1 and CDR2 are MDHEN and SYDVKM. V lost 11 bases and J 3 bases, leaving 18 bases between the germline ends. The CDR3 reads CAGNRAGVTDTQYF. Here the CDR3 DNA reads TGTGCCGGCAACAGGGCCGGAGTTACAGATACGCAGTATTTT. Full variable domain (rest looked up from reference TRBV28 and TRBJ2-3): DVKVTQSSRYLVKRTGEKVFLECVQDMDHENMFWYRQDPGLGLRLIYFSYDVKMKEKGDIPEGYSVSREKKERFSLILESASTNQTSMYLCAGNRAGVTDTQYFGPGTRLTVL.

This clone has more than one count but fewer than ten. This sequence joins TRBV10-3 and TRBJ1-1, with TRBD1 identical over 9 bases. The germline V gene encodes CDR1 ENHRY and CDR2 SYGVKD. This CDR3 spans 12 amino acids. V gave up 5 bases and J gave up 7 bases; unmatched junction bases: 2. This CDR3 reads CAISRTGVEAFF. CDR3 DNA: TGTGCCATCAGTAGGACAGGGGTTGAAGCTTTCTTT.

The V call is TRBV30, the J call TRBJ1-4; D perhaps matches TRBD1 (5 bases). Trimming pared 2 bases from V and 0 bases from J, leaving 10 bases between. CDR1 and CDR2 (germline): GTSNPN, SVGIG (reference sequence). The CDR3 runs to 15 residues. DNA for the CDR3: TGTGCCTGGAGTAGGGGTGATGCAACTAATGAAAAACTGTTTTTT. Translating it yields CAWSRGDATNEKLFF. Together with reference TRBV30 and TRBJ1-4, the CDR3 gives the full variable domain: SQTIHQWPATLVQPVGSPLSLECTVEGTSNPNLYWYRQAAGRGLQLLFYSVGIGQISSEVPQNLSASRPQDRQFILSSKKLLLSDSGFYLCAWSRGDATNEKLFFGSGTQLSVL.

This clone showed up just once. Other DNA sequences in the sample encode the same CDR3. This sequence joins TRBV27 and TRBJ2-7; 8 bases line up with TRBD1. This CDR3 is built from 14 residues. J gave up 4 bases and V 4 bases, and 6 bases lay outside the gene matches. Germline-derived CDR1 and CDR2 are MNHEY and SMNVEV (reference sequence). CDR3 sequence: CASSYGQGGYEQYF. The DNA for the CDR3 is TGTGCCAGCAGTTACGGACAGGGAGGATACGAGCAGTACTTC.

V is TRBV5-1 and J is TRBJ2-7; TRBD1 matches 9 bases. The junction had 8 bases not matched to a gene; V was cut back by 0 bases and J by 4 bases. The CDR3 is made up of 16 amino acids. Germline assignment: CDR1 SGHRS and CDR2 YFSETQ. The CDR3 sequence is CASSLGVGQGTYEQYF. The CDR3 DNA is TGCGCCAGCAGCTTGGGTGTGGGACAGGGAACGTACGAGCAGTACTTC. Full variable domain (remainder filled in from reference TRBV5-1 and TRBJ2-7): KAGVTQTPRYLIKTRGQQVTLSCSPISGHRSVSWYQQTPGQGLQFLFEYFSETQRNKGNFPGRFSGRQFSNSRSEMNVSTLELGDSALYLCASSLGVGQGTYEQYFGPGTRLTVT.

This sequence joins TRBV4-1 and TRBJ2-7, with D maybe TRBD1 (6 bases). Between the trimmed V and J ends, which lost 4 bases and 6 bases, there was a span of 22 bases. The CDR3 loop spans 16 amino acids. Germline CDR1 reads MGHRA; CDR2 reads YSYEKL. CDR3 in amino acids: CASSRSSGTNPGEQYF. CDR3 DNA sequence: TGCGCCAGCAGCCGGTCGTCCGGGACAAACCCAGGCGAGCAGTACTTC.

A remark on this clone: A junction boundary mismatches the germline segment, possibly from a read error. Within the sample, other DNA sequences also encode this same CDR3. The gene calls are TRBV28 and TRBJ1-4; 7 bases are a match to TRBD1. CDR1 and CDR2 from the germline V gene are MDHEN and SYDVKM. The CDR3 sequence is 16 residues long. CDR3 protein: CASSSDRFATNEKLFF. CDR3 coding DNA: TGTGCCAGCAGTTCGGACAGGTTTGCAACTAATGAAAAATTGTTTTTT.

The CDR3 protein is CASSFGGRAGETQYF. The CDR3 DNA follows: TGCGCCAGCAGCTTTGGCGGGAGGGCCGGGGAGACCCAGTACTTC. The chain links TRBV5-1 to TRBJ2-5; 9 bases map to TRBD2. Germline V lookup: CDR1 SGHRS, CDR2 YFSETQ. The CDR3 contains 15 residues. J gave up 5 bases and V 2 bases, and 7 bases lay outside the gene matches.

The chain links TRBV27 to TRBJ2-7; perhaps TRBD2 as D (5 bases). The CDR3 extends over 14 amino acids. Trimming stripped 6 bases from V and 1 base from J, with 13 bases between. From germline, CDR1 is MNHEY and CDR2 SMNVEV (reference sequence). The CDR3 region has the DNA TGTGCCAGCAGGGTCTCACCGGGATCCTACGAGCAGTACTTC. Translation gives CASRVSPGSYEQYF.

J is TRBJ1-3 and V is TRBV7-3; the D gene is possibly TRBD1 (5 bases). This CDR3 has 16 amino acids. V gave up 5 bases and J gave up 3 bases, with 17 bases separating them. The germline V gene has CDR1 SGHTA and CDR2 FQGTGA. CDR3 region: CASSLFEKGFGNTIYF. The DNA for the CDR3 is TGTGCCAGCAGCCTATTTGAAAAGGGGTTTGGAAACACCATATATTTT.

CDR3 coding DNA: TGCGCCAGCAGCCAAGTCGGATCGGGGGGCTACAATGAGCAGTTCTTC. It yields the protein CASSQVGSGGYNEQFF. The chain carries TRBV4-1 and TRBJ2-1; 7 nucleotides agree with TRBD2. This CDR3 has 16 residues. Germline CDR1 and CDR2: MGHRA and YSYEKL. V shed 1 base and J 3 bases; nucleotides not matched to a gene: 6.